Each of the 3 T cell receptor beta chains below was sequenced from the same sample in a study of technical replicates of blood from several donors. The table came from immunoSEQ multiplex PCR; TCRdb's copy has only in-frame clones and leaves some out. The sample has approximately 79,000 clones, around 97% seen once. The sample taken for sequencing was T cells isolated from PBMCs. These receptor sequences come from a human donor in good health.

V usage is TRBV4-2 and J usage is TRBJ2-1; no reliable D call. The CDR3 is 15 residues long. Germline CDR1 and CDR2: LGHNA and YNFKEQ. V gave up 0 bases and J gave up 10 bases, with 16 bases separating them. The CDR3 here is CASSQDRSTLREQFF. The CDR3 DNA follows: TGTGCCAGCAGCCAAGATCGAAGTACTTTGCGAGAGCAGTTCTTC.

The chain uses TRBV7-8 and TRBJ1-5; weak D call: TRBD1 (5 bases). The V end lost 1 base, the J end lost 3 bases, and 13 bases lay between the germline ends. CDR1 is SGHVS, CDR2 FQNEAQ, per germline. CDR3 length: 16 residues. CDR3 bases: TGTGCCAGCAGCTTAGGCAGGGTGGTCCCCAATCAGCCCCAGCATTTT. This encodes CASSLGRVVPNQPQHF.

The rearrangement uses TRBV5-1 and TRBJ1-2; maybe TRBD1 (6 bases). Germline V lookup: CDR1 SGHRS, CDR2 YFSETQ. The CDR3 is 15 amino acids. The V and J ends lost 0 bases and 2 bases respectively, with 11 bases between them. The CDR3, as DNA: TGCGCCAGCAGCTTGGAGCCAGGGGCCAACTATGGCTACACCTTC. It encodes CASSLEPGANYGYTF.